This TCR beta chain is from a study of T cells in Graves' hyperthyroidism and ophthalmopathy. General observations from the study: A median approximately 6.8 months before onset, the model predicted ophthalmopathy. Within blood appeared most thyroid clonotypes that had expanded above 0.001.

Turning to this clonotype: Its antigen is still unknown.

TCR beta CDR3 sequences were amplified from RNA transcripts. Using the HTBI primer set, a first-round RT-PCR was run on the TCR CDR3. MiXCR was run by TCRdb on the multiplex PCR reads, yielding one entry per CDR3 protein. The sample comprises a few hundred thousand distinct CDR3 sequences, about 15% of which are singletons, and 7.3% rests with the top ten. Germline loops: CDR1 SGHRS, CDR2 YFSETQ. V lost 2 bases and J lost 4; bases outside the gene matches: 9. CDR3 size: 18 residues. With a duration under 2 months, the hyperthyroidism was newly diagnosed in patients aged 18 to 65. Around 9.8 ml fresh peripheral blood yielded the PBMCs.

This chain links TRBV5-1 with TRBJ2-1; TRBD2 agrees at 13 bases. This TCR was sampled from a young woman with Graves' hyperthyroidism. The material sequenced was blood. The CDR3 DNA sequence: TGCGCCAGCAGCTTCGGGACTAGCGGGAACAATCCTTACAATGAGCAGTTCTTC. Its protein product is CASSFGTSGNNPYNEQFF.